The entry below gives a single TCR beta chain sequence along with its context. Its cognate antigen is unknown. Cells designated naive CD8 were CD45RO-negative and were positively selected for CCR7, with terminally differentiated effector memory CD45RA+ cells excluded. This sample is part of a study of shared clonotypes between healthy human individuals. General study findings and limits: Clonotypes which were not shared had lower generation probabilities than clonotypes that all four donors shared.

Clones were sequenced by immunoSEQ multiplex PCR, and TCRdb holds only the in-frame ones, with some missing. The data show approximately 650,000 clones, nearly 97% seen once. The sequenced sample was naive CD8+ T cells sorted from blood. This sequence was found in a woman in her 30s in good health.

The DNA of the CDR3 is TGTGCCAGCAGAGCGGGACTAGCGTACTACAATGAGCAGTTCTTC. Translating it yields CASRAGLAYYNEQFF. The chain uses TRBV28 and TRBJ2-1; 10 bases map to TRBD2. The CDR3 totals 15 residues. CDR1 MDHEN and CDR2 SYDVKM come from the germline V gene. J lost 3 bases, V lost 6 bases, and 5 bases had no gene match.